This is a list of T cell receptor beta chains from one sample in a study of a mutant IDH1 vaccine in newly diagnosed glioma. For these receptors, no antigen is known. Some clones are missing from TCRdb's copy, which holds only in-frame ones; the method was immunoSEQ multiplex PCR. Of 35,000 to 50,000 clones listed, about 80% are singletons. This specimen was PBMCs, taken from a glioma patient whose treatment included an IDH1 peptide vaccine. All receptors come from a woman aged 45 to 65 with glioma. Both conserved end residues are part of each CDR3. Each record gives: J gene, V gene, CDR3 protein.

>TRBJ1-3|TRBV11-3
CASSLGIGNTIYF
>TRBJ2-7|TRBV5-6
CASSSGTGLYEQYF
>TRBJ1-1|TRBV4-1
CASSQEQGARTEAFF
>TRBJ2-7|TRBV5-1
CASSKRGSSYEQYF
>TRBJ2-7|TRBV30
CASPSTGTYEQYF
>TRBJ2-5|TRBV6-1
CASNGPQETQYF
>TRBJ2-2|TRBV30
CAWRTPDTNTGELFF
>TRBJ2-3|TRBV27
CASTQRASTDTQYF
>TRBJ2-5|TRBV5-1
CASSLGEFDQETQYF
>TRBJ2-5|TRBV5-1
CASSLGTGRPGETQYF
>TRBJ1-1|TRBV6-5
CASRWAVGRNTEAFF
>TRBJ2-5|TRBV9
CASSVGARQLQETQYF
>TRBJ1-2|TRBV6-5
CASSYGVGGANGYTF
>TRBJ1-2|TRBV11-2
CASSLEPSTYGYTF
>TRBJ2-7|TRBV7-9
CASSLTGTEYEQYF
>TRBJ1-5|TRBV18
CASSPYSSSNQPQHF
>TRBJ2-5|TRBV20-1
CSAREETQYF
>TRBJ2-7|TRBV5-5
CASSLNRGQVHEQYF
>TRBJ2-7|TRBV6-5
CATSGRGLSYEQYF
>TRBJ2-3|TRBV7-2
CASSQRDTQYF
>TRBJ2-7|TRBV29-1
CSVEGLQGNYEQYF
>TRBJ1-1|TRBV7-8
CASRAQGAAEAFF
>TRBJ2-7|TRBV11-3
CASCRDRGEQYF
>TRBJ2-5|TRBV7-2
CASRRQETQYF
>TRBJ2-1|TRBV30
CAWSRLAGVGEQFF
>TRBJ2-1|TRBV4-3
CASSSELVNEQFF
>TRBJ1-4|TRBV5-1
CASSLEGRENEKLFF
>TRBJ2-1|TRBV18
CASSPIASGGAPVHEQFF
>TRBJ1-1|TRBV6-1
CASSEYEGLKNTEAFF
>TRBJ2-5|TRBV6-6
CASSYPEGDQETQYF
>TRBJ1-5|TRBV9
CASSVGGYSNQPQHF
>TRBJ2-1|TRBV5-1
CASSLKGQGSYNEQFF
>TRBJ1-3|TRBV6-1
CASRVKGKPGNTIYF
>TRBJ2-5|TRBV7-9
CASSTASRQETQYF
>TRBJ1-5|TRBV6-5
CASSYSGVGQPQHF
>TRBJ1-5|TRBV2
CASSGLDSGPHQPQHF
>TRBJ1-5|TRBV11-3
CASSEPPRAGAFYSNQPQHF
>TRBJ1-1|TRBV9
CASSVGLEGPFTEAFF
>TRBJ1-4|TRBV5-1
CASSLSQGREKLFF
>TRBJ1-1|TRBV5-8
CASSLEGSNTEAFF
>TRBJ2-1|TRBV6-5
CASSTSGASYNEQFF
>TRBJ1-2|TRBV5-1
CASSPGPGMGYTF
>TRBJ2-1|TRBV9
CASSVGDSGGAREQFF
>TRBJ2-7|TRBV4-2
CASSPLGAERSYEQYF
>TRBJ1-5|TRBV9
CASSVEGRVGQPQHF
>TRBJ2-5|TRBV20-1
CSAEGGETQYF
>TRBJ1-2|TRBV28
CASTSIINPKGYGYTF
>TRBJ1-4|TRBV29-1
CSVVARGVEKLFF
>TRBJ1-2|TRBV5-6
CASSGHRGRGNYGYTF
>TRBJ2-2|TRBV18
CASSPEAGRNTGELFF
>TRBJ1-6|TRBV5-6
CASSLAGALSPLHF
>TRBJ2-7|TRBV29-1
CSGFGTGENEQYF
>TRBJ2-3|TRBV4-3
CASSQDRSSGGADTQYF
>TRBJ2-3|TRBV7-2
CASSPTGLAGADTQYF
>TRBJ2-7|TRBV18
CASSLSSGGGSYEQYF
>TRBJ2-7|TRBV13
CASSLRSGVYEQYF
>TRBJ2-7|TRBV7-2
CASSLGRFTYEQYF
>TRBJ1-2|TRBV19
CASSIAGGAGLMSGYTF
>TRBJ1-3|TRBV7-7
CASSSGQGAGNTIYF